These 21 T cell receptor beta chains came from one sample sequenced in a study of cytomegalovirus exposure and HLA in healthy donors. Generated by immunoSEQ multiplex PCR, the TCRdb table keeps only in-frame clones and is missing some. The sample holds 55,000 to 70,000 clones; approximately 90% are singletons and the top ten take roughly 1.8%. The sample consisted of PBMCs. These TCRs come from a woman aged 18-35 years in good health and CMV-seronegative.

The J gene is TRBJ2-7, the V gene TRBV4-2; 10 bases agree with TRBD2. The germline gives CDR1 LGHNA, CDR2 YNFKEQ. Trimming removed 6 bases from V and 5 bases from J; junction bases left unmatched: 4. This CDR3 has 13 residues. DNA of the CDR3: TGTGCCAGCAGTTCAGGACTAGCGGACGAGCAGTACTTC. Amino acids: CASSSGLADEQYF.

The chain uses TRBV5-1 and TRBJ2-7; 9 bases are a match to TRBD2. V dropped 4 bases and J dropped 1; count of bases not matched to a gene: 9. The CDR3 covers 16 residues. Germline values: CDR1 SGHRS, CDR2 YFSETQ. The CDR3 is CASSRPSAGGSYEQYF. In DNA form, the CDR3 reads TGCGCCAGCAGCAGACCCTCAGCGGGAGGATCCTACGAGCAGTACTTC.

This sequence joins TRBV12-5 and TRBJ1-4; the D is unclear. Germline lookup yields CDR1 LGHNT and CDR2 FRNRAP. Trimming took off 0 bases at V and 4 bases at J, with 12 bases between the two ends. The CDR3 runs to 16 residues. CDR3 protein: CASGLVPSVRNEKLFF. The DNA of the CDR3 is TGTGCTAGTGGTTTGGTACCCTCGGTTCGTAATGAAAAACTGTTTTTT.

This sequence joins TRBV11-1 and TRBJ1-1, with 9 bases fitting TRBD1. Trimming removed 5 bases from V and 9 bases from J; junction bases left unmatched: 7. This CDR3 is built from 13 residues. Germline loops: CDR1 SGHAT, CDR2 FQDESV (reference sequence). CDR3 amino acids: CASSRQGESKAFF. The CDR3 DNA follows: TGTGCCAGCAGCAGACAGGGGGAATCCAAAGCTTTCTTT.

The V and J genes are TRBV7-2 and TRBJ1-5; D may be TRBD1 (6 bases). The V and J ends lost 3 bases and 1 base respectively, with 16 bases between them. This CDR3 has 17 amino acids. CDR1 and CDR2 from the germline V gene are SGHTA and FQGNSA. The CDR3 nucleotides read TGTGCCAGCAGCTTGTACGGACAGAAGGGGAGCAATCAGCCCCAGCATTTT. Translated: CASSLYGQKGSNQPQHF.

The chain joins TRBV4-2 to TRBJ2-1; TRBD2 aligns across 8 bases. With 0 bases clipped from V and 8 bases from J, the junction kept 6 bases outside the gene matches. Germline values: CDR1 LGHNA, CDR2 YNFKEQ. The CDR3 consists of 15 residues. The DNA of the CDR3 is TGTGCCAGCAGCCAAGACAGGACTAGCTTCGATGAGCAGTTCTTC. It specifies CASSQDRTSFDEQFF.

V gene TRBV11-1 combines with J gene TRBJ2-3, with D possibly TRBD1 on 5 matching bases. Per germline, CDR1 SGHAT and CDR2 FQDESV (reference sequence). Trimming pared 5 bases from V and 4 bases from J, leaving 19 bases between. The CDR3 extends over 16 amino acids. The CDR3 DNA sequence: TGTGCCAGCAGCCCACAGGCAACGCGAACTCCAGATACGCAGTATTTT. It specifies CASSPQATRTPDTQYF.

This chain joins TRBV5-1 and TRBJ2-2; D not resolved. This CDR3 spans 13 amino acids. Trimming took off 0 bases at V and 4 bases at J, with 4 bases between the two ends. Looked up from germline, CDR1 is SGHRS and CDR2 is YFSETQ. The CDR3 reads CASSLDGTGELFF. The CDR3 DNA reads TGCGCCAGCAGCTTGGACGGCACCGGGGAGCTGTTTTTT.

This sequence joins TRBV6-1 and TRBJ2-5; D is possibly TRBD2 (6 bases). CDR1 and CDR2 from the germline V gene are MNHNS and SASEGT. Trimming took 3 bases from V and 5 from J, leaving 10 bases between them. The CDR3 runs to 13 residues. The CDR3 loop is CASSDSGDETQYF. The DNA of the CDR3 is TGTGCCAGCAGTGACTCGGGGGATGAGACCCAGTACTTC.

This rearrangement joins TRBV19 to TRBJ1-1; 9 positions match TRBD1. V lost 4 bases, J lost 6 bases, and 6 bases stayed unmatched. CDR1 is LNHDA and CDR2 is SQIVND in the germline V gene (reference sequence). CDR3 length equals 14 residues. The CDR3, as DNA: TGTGCCAGTAGTAACCCGACAGGGGGTTCTGAAGCTTTCTTT. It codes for CASSNPTGGSEAFF.

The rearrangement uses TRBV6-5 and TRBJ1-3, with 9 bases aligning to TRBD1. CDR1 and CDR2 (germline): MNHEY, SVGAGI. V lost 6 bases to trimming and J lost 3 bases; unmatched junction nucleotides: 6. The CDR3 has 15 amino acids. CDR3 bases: TGTGCCAGCAGAGGGGACAGGGTCGATGGAAACACCATATATTTT. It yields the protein CASRGDRVDGNTIYF.

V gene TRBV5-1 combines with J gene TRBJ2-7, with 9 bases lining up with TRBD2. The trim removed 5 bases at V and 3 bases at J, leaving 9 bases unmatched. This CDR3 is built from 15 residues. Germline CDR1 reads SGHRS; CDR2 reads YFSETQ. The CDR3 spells CASRGLAGSYYEQYF. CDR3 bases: TGCGCCAGCAGAGGCCTAGCGGGGAGTTACTACGAGCAGTACTTC.

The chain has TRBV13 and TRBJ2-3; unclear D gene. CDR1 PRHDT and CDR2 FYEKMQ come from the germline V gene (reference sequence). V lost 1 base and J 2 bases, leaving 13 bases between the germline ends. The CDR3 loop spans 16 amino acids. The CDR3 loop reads CASSLESRRFTDTQYF. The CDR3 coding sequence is TGTGCCAGCAGCTTAGAAAGTCGGCGGTTCACAGATACGCAGTATTTT.

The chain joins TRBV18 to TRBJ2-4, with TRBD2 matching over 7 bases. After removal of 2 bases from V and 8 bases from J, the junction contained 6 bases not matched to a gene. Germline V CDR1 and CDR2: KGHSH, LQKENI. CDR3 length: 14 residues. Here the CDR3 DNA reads TGTGCCAGCTCACCAAGTGCCCGGGGGGACATTCAGTACTTC. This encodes CASSPSARGDIQYF.

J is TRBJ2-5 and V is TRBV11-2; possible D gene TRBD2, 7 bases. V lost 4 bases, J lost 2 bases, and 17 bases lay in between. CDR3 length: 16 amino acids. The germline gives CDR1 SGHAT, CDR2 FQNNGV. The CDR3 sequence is CASSSRGLPIQETQYF. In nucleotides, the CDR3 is TGTGCCAGCAGCTCCAGGGGACTACCTATTCAAGAGACCCAGTACTTC.

The CDR3 is CAWSPSGNEQFF. CDR3 bases: TGTGCCTGGAGTCCTAGCGGCAATGAGCAGTTCTTC. The chain joins TRBV30 to TRBJ2-1, with 7 bases matching TRBD2. CDR3 size: 12 residues. Trimming at V came to 2 bases and at J to 6 bases, leaving 1 base not matched to a gene. CDR1 and CDR2 from the germline V gene are GTSNPN and SVGIG (reference sequence). The full variable domain, rest sourced from reference TRBV30 and TRBJ2-1, is SQTIHQWPATLVQPVGSPLSLECTVEGTSNPNLYWYRQAAGRGLQLLFYSVGIGQISSEVPQNLSASRPQDRQFILSSKKLLLSDSGFYLCAWSPSGNEQFFGPGTRLTVL.

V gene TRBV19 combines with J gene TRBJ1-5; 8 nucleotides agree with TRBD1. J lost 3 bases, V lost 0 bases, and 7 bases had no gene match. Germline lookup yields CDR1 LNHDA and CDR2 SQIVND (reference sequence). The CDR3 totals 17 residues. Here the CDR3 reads CASSIDLWTGNNQPQHF. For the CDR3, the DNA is TGTGCCAGTAGTATAGATCTCTGGACAGGGAACAATCAGCCCCAGCATTTT. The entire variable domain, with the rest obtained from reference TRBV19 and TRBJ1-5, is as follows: DGGITQSPKYLFRKEGQNVTLSCEQNLNHDAMYWYRQDPGQGLRLIYYSQIVNDFQKGDIAEGYSVSREKKESFPLTVTSAQKNPTAFYLCASSIDLWTGNNQPQHFGDGTRLSIL.

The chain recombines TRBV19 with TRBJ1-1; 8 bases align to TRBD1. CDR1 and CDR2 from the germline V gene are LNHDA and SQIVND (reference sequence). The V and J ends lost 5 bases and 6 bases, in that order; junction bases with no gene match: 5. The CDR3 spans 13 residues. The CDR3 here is CASSGQGASEAFF. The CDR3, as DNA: TGTGCCAGTAGTGGGCAGGGGGCTTCTGAAGCTTTCTTT.

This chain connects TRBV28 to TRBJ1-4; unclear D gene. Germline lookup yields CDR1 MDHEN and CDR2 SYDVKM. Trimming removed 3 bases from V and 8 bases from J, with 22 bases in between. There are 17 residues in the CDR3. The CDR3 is CASSFSGHGSLGEKLFF. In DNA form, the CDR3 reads TGTGCCAGCAGTTTTTCCGGTCATGGGAGCCTTGGGGAAAAACTGTTTTTT.

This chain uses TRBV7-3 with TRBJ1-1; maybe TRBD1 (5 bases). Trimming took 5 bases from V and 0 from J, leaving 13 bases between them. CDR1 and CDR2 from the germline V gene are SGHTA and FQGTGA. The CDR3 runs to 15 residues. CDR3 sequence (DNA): TGTGCCAGCAGCCCATCGACAGTCTTGAACACTGAAGCTTTCTTT. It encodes CASSPSTVLNTEAFF. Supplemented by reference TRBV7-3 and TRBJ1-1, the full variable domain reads GAGVSQTPSNKVTEKGKYVELRCDPISGHTALYWYRQSLGQGPEFLIYFQGTGAADDSGLPNDRFFAVRPEGSVSTLKIQRTERGDSAVYLCASSPSTVLNTEAFFGQGTRLTVV.

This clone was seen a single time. CDR3 loop: CASSLEQGDEQYF. Written as DNA, the CDR3 is TGCGCCAGCAGCTTGGAGCAGGGTGACGAGCAGTACTTC. The V call is TRBV5-1, the J call TRBJ2-7, with a weak D call TRBD1 (5 bases). The length of the CDR3 is 13 residues. Trimming removed 0 bases at V and 5 bases at J, with 9 bases between. Germline CDR1 is SGHRS and CDR2 is YFSETQ. The full variable domain, rest sourced from reference TRBV5-1 and TRBJ2-7, is KAGVTQTPRYLIKTRGQQVTLSCSPISGHRSVSWYQQTPGQGLQFLFEYFSETQRNKGNFPGRFSGRQFSNSRSEMNVSTLELGDSALYLCASSLEQGDEQYFGPGTRLTVT.